This TCR beta chain comes out of a study of technical replicates of blood from a few donors. Clones were sequenced by immunoSEQ multiplex PCR, and TCRdb holds only the in-frame ones, with some missing. The sample yields about 70,000 clones, around 95% seen once. This CDR3 region has 14 residues. Germline V gene data show CDR1 as GTSNPN and CDR2 as SVGIG (reference sequence). J was trimmed by 6 bases and V by 4 bases; bases with no gene match: 6. This chain links TRBV30 with TRBJ2-3, with TRBD2 matching 11 bases. This sequence was found in a human donor in good health. Sequenced material: T cells isolated from PBMCs. This CDR3 reads CAWNSGRAWDTQYF. The DNA for the CDR3 is TGTGCCTGGAATAGCGGGAGGGCCTGGGATACGCAGTATTTT.